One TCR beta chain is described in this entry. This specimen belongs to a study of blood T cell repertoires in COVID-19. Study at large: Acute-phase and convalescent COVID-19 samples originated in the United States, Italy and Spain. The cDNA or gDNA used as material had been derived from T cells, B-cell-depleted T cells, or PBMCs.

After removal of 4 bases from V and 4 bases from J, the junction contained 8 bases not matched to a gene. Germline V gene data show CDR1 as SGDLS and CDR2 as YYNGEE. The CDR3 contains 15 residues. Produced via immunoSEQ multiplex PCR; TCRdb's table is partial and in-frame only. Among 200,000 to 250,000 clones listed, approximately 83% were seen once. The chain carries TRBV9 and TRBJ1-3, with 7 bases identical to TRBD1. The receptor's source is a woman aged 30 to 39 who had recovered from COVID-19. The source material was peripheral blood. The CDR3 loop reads CASSNTGAGGNTIYF. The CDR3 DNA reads TGTGCCAGCAGCAATACAGGGGCGGGAGGAAACACCATATATTTT. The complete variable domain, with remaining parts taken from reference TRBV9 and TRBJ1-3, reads DSGVTQTPKHLITATGQRVTLRCSPRSGDLSVYWYQQSLDQGLQFLIQYYNGEERAKGNILERFSAQQFPDLHSELNLSSLELGDSALYFCASSNTGAGGNTIYFGEGSWLTVV.